This entry features one TCR beta chain sequence. The data originate from a study of T cells in lung cancer brain metastases. Paired samples had equal genomic DNA input, ranging about 2 to 5 ug. Data came from immunoSEQ multiplex PCR; TCRdb stores just in-frame clones and leaves some out. This sample has a few thousand clones, with around 85% found just once. Germline CDR1 PRHDT, CDR2 FYEKMQ (reference sequence). The CDR3 is 12 residues long. V gave up 4 bases and J gave up 10 bases; unmatched junction bases: 4. This TCR was sampled from a woman between 45 and 65 years old with non-small cell lung cancer that had spread to the brain. This chain uses TRBV13 with TRBJ2-1; 7 nucleotides align to TRBD2. Input material: tumor tissue from a brain metastasis. CDR3 loop: CASSSGLGEQFF. DNA of the CDR3: TGTGCCAGCAGCTCCGGACTAGGCGAGCAGTTCTTC. Together with reference TRBV13 and TRBJ2-1, the CDR3 gives the full variable domain: AAGVIQSPRHLIKEKRETATLKCYPIPRHDTVYWYQQGPGQDPQFLISFYEKMQSDKGSIPDRFSAQQFSDYHSELNMSSLELGDSALYFCASSSGLGEQFFGPGTRLTVL.